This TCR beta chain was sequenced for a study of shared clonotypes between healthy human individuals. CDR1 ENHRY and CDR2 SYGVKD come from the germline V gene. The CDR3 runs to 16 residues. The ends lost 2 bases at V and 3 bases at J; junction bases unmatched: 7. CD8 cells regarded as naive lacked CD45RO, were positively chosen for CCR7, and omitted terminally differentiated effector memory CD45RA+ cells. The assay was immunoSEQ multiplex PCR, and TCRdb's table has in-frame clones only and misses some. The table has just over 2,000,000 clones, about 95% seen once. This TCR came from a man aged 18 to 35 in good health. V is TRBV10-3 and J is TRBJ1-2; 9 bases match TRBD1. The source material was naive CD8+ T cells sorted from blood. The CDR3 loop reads CAISETLQGADYGYTF. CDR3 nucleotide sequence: TGTGCCATCAGTGAGACCTTACAGGGGGCGGACTATGGCTACACCTTC.